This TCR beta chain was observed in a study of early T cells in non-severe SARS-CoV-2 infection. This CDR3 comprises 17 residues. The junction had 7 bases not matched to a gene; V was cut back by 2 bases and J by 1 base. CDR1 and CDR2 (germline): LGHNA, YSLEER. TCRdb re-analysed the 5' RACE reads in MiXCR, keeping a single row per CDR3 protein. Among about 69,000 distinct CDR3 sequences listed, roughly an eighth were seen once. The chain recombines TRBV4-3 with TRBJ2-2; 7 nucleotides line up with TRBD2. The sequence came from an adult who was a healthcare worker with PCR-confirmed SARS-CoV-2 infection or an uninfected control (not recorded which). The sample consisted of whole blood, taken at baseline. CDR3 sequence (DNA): TGCGCCAGCAGCCAACCTGGACTAGGCTTGAACACCGGGGAGCTGTTTTTT. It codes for CASSQPGLGLNTGELFF.